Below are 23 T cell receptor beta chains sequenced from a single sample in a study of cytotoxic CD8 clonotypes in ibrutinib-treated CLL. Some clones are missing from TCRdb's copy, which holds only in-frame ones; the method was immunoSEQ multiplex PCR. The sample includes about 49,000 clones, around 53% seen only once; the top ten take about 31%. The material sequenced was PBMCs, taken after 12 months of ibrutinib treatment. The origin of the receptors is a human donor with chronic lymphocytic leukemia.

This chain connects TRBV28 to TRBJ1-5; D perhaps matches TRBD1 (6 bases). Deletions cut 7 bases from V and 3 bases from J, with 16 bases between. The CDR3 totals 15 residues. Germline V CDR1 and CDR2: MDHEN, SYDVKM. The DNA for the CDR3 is TGTGCCAGCAACCCCCTGGACAGAAACAATCAGCCCCAGCATTTT. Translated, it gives CASNPLDRNNQPQHF.

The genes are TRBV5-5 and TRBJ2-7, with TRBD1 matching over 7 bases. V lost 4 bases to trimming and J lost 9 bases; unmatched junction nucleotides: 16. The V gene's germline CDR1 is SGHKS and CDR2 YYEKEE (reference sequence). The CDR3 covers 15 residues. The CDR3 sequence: CASSLSRDSVGWQYF. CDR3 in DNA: TGTGCCAGCAGCCTCAGTCGGGACAGTGTCGGGTGGCAGTACTTC.

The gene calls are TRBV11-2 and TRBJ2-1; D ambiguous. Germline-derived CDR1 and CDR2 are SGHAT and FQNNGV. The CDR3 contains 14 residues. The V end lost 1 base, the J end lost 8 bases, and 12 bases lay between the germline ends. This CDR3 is CASSLGVARDEQFF. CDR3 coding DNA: TGTGCCAGCAGCTTAGGGGTAGCTCGGGATGAGCAGTTCTTC.

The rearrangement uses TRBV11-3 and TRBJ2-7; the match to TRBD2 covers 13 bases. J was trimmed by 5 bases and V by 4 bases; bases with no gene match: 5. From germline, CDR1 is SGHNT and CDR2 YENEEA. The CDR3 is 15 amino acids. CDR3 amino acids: CASSYGLAGVNEQYF. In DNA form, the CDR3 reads TGTGCCAGCAGCTATGGACTAGCGGGAGTTAACGAGCAGTACTTC. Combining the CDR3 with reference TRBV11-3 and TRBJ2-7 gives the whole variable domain EAGVVQSPRYKIIEKKQPVAFWCNPISGHNTLYWYLQNLGQGPELLIRYENEEAVDDSQLPKDRFSAERLKGVDSTLKIQPAELGDSAVYLCASSYGLAGVNEQYFGPGTRLTVT.

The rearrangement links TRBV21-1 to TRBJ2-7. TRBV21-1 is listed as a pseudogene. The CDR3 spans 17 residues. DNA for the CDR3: TGTGCCAGCAGCAAAGCGAGGACAAGAAGGGGAGCCTACGAGCAGTACTTC. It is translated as CASSKARTRRGAYEQYF.

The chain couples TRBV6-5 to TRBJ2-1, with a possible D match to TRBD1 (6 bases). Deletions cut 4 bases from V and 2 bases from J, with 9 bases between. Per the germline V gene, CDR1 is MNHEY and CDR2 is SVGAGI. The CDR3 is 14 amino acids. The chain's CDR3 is CASSSGTPYNEQFF. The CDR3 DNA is TGTGCCAGCAGTTCCGGGACACCCTACAATGAGCAGTTCTTC.

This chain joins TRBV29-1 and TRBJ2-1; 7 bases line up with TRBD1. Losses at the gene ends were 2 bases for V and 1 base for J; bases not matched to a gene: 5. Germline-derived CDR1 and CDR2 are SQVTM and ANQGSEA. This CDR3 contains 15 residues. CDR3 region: CSVEPGTASYNEQFF. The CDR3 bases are TGCAGCGTTGAACCGGGGACAGCTTCCTACAATGAGCAGTTCTTC.

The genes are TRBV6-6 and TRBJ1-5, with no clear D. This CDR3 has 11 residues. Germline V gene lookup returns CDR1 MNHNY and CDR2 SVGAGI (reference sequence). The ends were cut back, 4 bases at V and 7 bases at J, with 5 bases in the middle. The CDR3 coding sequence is TGTGCCAGCAGTTCCGGCCAGCCCCAGCATTTT. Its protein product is CASSSGQPQHF.

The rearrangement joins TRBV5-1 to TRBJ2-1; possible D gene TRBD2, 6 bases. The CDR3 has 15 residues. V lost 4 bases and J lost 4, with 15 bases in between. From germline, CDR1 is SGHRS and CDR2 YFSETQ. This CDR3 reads CASSVAGTGYNEQFF. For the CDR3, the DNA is TGCGCCAGCAGCGTTGCGGGGACGGGGTACAATGAGCAGTTCTTC.

This CDR3 is CASSTGGPGEQFF. CDR3 in DNA: TGTGCCAGCAGCACAGGGGGACCAGGTGAGCAGTTCTTC. The chain has TRBV11-3 and TRBJ2-1; 8 nucleotides line up with TRBD1. After removal of 5 bases from V and 9 bases from J, the junction contained 6 bases not matched to a gene. Germline values: CDR1 SGHNT, CDR2 YENEEA. The CDR3 has 13 amino acids.

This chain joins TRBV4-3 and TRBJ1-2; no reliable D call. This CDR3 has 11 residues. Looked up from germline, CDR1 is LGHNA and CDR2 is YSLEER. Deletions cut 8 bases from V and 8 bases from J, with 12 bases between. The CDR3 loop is CASYGGLGYTF. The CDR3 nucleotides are TGCGCCAGCTATGGAGGTTTAGGCTACACCTTC.

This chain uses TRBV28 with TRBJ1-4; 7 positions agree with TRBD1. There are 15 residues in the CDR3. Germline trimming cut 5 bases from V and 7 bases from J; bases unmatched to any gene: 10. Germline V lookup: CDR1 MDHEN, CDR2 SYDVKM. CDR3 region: CASSPGQARIEKLFF. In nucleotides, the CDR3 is TGTGCCAGCAGTCCTGGACAGGCCCGGATTGAAAAACTGTTTTTT.

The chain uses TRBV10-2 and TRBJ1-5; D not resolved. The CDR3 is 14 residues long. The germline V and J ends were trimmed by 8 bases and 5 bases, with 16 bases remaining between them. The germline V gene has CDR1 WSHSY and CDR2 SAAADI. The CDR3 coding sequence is TGCGCCAGCTGGCCAGGAGAATGGGATCAGCCCCAGCATTTT. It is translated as CASWPGEWDQPQHF.

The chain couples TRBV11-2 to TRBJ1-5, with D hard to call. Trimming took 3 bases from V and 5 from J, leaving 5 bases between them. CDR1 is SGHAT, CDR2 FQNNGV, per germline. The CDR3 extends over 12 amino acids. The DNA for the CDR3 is TGTGCCAGCAGCTTCGAGGATCAGCCCCAGCATTTT. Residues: CASSFEDQPQHF. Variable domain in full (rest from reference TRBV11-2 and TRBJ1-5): EAGVAQSPRYKIIEKRQSVAFWCNPISGHATLYWYQQILGQGPKLLIQFQNNGVVDDSQLPKDRFSAERLKGVDSTLKIQPAKLEDSAVYLCASSFEDQPQHFGDGTRLSIL.

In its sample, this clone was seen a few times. This CDR3 is CAWGAGAAQETQYF. The DNA for the CDR3 is TGTGCCTGGGGCGCAGGGGCAGCCCAAGAGACCCAGTACTTC. The rearrangement joins TRBV30 to TRBJ2-5; tentative D call: TRBD1 (6 bases). The CDR3 spans 14 residues. From germline, CDR1 is GTSNPN and CDR2 SVGIG (reference sequence). Trimming pared 5 bases from V and 1 base from J, leaving 14 bases between. Based on the CDR3 plus reference TRBV30 and TRBJ2-5, the full variable domain is SQTIHQWPATLVQPVGSPLSLECTVEGTSNPNLYWYRQAAGRGLQLLFYSVGIGQISSEVPQNLSASRPQDRQFILSSKKLLLSDSGFYLCAWGAGAAQETQYFGPGTRLLVL.

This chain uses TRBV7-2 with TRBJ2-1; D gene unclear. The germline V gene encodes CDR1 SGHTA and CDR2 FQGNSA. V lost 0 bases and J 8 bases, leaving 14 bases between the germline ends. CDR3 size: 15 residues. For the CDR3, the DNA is TGTGCCAGCAGCTTAGCCCGACGGCCTATGGATGAGCAGTTCTTC. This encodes CASSLARRPMDEQFF.

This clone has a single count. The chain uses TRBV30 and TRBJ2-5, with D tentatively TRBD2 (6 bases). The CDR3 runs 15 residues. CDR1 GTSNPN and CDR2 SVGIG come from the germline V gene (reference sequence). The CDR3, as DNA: TGTGCTCGGGCCCTTCCGGGACTCCGAAGAGAGACCCAGTACTTC. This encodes CARALPGLRRETQYF.

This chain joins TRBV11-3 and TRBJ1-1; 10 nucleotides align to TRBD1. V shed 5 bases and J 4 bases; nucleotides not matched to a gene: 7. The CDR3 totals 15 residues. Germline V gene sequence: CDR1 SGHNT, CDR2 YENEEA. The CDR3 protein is CASSKTGGWATEAFF. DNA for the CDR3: TGTGCCAGCAGCAAGACAGGGGGCTGGGCCACTGAAGCTTTCTTT.

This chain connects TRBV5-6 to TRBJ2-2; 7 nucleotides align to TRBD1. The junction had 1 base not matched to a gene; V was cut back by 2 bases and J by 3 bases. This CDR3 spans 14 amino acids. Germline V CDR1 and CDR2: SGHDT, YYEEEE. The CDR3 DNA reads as TGTGCCAGCAGCTTTACAGGGGACACCGGGGAGCTGTTTTTT. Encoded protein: CASSFTGDTGELFF. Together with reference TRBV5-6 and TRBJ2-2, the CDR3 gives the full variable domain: DAGVTQSPTHLIKTRGQQVTLRCSPKSGHDTVSWYQQALGQGPQFIFQYYEEEERQRGNFPDRFSGHQFPNYSSELNVNALLLGDSALYLCASSFTGDTGELFFGEGSRLTVL.

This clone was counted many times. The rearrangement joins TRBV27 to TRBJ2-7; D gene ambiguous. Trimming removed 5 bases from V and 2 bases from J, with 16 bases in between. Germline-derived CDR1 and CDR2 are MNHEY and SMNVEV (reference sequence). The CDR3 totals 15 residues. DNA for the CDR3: TGTGCCAGCAGTCAATACAGTGATCTGGCCTACGAGCAGTACTTC. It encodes CASSQYSDLAYEQYF.

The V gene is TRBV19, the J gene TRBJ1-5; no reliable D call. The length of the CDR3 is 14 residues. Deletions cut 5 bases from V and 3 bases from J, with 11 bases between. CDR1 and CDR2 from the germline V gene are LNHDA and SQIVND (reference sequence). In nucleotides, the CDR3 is TGTGCCAGTAGTCCGTCTATTGACAATCAGCCCCAGCATTTT. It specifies CASSPSIDNQPQHF.

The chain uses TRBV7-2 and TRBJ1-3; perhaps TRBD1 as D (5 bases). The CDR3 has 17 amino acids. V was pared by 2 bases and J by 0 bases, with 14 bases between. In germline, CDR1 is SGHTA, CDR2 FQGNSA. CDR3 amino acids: CASSLSGGASSGNTIYF. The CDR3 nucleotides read TGTGCCAGCAGCTTAAGTGGAGGGGCGAGCTCTGGAAACACCATATATTTT.

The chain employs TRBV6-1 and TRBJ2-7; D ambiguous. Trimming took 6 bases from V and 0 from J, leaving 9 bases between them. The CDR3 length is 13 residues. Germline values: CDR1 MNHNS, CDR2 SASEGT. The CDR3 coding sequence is TGTGCCAGCAGGACCGAGAGCTCCTACGAGCAGTACTTC. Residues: CASRTESSYEQYF.